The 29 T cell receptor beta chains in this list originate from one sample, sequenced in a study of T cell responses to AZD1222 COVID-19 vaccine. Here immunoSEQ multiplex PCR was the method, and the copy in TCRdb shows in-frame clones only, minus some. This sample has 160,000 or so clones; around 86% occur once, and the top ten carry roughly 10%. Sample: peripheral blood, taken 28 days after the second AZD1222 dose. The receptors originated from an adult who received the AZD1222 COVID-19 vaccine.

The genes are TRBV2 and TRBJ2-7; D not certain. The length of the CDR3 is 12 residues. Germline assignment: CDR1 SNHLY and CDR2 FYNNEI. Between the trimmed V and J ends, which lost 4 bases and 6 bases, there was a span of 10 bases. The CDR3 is CASSVDDTEQYF. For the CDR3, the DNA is TGTGCCAGCAGTGTGGACGATACCGAGCAGTACTTC.

CDR3 sequence: CASSVGGVGYYGYTF. The DNA for the CDR3 is TGTGCCAGCAGCGTAGGGGGGGTAGGGTACTATGGCTACACCTTC. The chain uses TRBV9 and TRBJ1-2; TRBD1 might be the D (5 bases). The CDR3 sequence is 15 residues long. CDR1 is SGDLS and CDR2 is YYNGEE in the germline V gene. V shed 0 bases and J shed 3 bases, with 12 bases lying between them.

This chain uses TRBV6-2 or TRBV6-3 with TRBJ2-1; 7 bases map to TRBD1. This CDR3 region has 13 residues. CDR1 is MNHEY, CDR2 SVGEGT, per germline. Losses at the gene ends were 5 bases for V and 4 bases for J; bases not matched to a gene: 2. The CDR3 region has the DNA TGTGCCAGCAGTACACAGGGGTACAATGAGCAGTTCTTC. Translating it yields CASSTQGYNEQFF.

The CDR3 loop reads CASSPSPGGEKAFF. In DNA, the CDR3 is TGTGCCAGCAGCCCGAGCCCCGGGGGGGAGAAAGCTTTCTTT. The V call is TRBV6-5, the J call TRBJ1-1, with a weak D call TRBD1 (5 bases). V was shortened by 6 bases and J by 9 bases, with 20 bases between the two germline ends. The CDR3 consists of 14 residues. Germline V CDR1 and CDR2: MNHEY, SVGAGI.

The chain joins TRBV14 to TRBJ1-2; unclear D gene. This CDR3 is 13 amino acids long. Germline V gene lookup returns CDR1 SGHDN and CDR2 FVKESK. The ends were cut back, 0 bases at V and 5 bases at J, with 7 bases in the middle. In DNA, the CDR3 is TGTGCCAGCAGCCAAGACCGCGGGTATGGCTACACCTTC. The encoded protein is CASSQDRGYGYTF.

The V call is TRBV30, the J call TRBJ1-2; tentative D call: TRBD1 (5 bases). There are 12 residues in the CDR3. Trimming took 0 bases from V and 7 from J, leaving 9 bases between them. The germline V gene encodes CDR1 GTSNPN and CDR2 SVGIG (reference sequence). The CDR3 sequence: CAWSVGQGGYTF. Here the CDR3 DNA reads TGTGCCTGGAGTGTAGGGCAGGGTGGCTACACCTTC.

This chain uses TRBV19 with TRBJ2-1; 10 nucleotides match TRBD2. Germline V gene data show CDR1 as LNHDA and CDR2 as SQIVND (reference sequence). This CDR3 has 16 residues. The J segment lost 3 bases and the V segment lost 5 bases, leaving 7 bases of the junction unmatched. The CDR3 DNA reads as TGTGCCAGTAGTTCCAGCGGGAGGGCCAACTACAATGAGCAGTTCTTC. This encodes CASSSSGRANYNEQFF.

The DNA of the CDR3 is TGTGCCAGCAGCTTAAGTCTAGCGGGTACCTACGAGCAGTACTTC. Translated: CASSLSLAGTYEQYF. The chain uses TRBV7-2 and TRBJ2-7; TRBD2 aligns across 8 bases. Germline-derived CDR1 and CDR2 are SGHTA and FQGNSA. This CDR3 spans 15 amino acids. The V segment lost 2 bases and the J segment 2 bases; nucleotides outside the gene matches: 5.

Here the CDR3 reads CATRTSGGKETQYF. In DNA form, the CDR3 reads TGCGCCACCAGGACTAGCGGGGGGAAAGAGACCCAGTACTTC. The V and J genes are TRBV5-1 and TRBJ2-5, with TRBD2 matching 14 bases. The trim removed 9 bases at V and 3 bases at J, leaving 4 bases unmatched. Germline CDR1 reads SGHRS; CDR2 reads YFSETQ. The CDR3 contains 14 residues.

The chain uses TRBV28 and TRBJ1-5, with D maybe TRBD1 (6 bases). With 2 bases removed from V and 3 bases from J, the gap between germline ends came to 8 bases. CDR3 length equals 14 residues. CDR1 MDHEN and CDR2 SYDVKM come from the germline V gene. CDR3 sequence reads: CASSLQGNNQPQHF. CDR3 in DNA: TGTGCCAGCAGTTTACAGGGGAACAATCAGCCCCAGCATTTT.

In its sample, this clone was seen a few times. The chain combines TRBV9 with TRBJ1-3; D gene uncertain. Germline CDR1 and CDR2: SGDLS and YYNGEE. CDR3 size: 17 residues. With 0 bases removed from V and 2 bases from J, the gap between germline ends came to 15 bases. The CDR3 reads CASSVGARWWAGNTIYF. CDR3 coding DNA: TGTGCCAGCAGCGTAGGGGCCAGATGGTGGGCTGGAAACACCATATATTTT.

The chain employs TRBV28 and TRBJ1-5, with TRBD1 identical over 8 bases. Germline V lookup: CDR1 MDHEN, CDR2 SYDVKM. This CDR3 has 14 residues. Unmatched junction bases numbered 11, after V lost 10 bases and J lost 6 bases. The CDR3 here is CATLAGGAGQPQHF. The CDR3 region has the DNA TGTGCCACCTTAGCAGGGGGCGCGGGTCAGCCCCAGCATTTT. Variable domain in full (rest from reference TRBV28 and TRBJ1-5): DVKVTQSSRYLVKRTGEKVFLECVQDMDHENMFWYRQDPGLGLRLIYFSYDVKMKEKGDIPEGYSVSREKKERFSLILESASTNQTSMYLCATLAGGAGQPQHFGDGTRLSIL.

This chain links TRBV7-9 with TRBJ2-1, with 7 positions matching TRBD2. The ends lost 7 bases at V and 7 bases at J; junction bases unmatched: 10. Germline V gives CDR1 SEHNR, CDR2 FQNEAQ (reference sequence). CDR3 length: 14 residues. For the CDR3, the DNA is TGTGCCAGCAACGCGGGGTGGGAGGGTAATGAGCAGTTCTTC. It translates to CASNAGWEGNEQFF.

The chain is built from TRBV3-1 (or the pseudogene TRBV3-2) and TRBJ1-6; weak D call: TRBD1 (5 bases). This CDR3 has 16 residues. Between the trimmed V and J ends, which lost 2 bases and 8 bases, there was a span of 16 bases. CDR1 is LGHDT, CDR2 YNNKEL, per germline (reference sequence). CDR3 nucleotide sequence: TGTGCCAGCAGCCAATCGACACCGGGGGGTTATTCACCCCTCCACTTT. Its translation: CASSQSTPGGYSPLHF.

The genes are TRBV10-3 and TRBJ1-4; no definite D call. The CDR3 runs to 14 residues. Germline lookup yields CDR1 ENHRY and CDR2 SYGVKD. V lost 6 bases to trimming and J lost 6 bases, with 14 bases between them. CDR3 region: CAISPGFKDEKLFF. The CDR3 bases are TGTGCCATCAGCCCGGGGTTTAAGGATGAAAAACTGTTTTTT.

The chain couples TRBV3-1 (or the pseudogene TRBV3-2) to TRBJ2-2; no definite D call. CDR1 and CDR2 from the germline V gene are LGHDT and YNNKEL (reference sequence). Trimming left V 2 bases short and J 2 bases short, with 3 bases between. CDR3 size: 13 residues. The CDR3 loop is CASSQSNTGELFF. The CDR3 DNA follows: TGTGCCAGCAGCCAATCCAACACCGGGGAGCTGTTTTTT.

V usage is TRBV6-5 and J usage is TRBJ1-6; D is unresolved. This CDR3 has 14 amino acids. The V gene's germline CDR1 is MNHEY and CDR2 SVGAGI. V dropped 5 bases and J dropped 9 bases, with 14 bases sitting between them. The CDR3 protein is CASSRARSGSPLHF. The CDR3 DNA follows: TGTGCCAGCAGTCGGGCCCGTTCGGGTTCACCCCTCCACTTT.

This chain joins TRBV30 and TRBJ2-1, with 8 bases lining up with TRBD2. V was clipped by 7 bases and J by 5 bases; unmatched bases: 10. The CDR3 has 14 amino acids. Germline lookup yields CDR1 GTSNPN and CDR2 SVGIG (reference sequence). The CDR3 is CAFQGLGLNNEQFF. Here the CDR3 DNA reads TGTGCCTTTCAGGGACTAGGGCTAAACAATGAGCAGTTCTTC. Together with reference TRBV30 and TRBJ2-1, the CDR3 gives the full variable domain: SQTIHQWPATLVQPVGSPLSLECTVEGTSNPNLYWYRQAAGRGLQLLFYSVGIGQISSEVPQNLSASRPQDRQFILSSKKLLLSDSGFYLCAFQGLGLNNEQFFGPGTRLTVL.

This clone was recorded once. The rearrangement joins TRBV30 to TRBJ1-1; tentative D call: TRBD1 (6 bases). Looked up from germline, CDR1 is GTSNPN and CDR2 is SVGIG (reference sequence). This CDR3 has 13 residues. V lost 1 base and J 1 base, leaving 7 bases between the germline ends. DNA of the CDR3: TGTGCCTGGAGTGACAGGGCGAACACTGAAGCTTTCTTT. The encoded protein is CAWSDRANTEAFF.

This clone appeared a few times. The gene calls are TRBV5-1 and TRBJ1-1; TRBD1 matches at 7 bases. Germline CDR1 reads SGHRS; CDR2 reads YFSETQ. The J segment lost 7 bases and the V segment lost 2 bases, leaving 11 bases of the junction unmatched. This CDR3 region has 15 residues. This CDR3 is CASSLGQAIGVEAFF. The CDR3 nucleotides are TGCGCCAGCAGCTTAGGACAGGCCATAGGGGTTGAAGCTTTCTTT.

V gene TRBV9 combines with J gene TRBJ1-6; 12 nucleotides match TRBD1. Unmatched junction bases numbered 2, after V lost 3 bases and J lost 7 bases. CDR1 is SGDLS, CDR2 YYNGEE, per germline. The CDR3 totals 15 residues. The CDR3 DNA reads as TGTGCCAGCAGCGCCGGGACAGGGGGCAATTCACCCCTCCACTTT. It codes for CASSAGTGGNSPLHF. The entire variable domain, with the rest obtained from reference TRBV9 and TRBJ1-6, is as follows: DSGVTQTPKHLITATGQRVTLRCSPRSGDLSVYWYQQSLDQGLQFLIQYYNGEERAKGNILERFSAQQFPDLHSELNLSSLELGDSALYFCASSAGTGGNSPLHFGNGTRLTVT.

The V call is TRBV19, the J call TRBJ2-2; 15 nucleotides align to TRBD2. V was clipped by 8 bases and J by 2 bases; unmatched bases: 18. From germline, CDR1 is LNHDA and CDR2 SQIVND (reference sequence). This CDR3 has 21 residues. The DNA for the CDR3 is TGTGCCAGTCGGCATCTATGGAGGACTAGCGGGAGGGCCTACAACACCGGGGAGCTGTTTTTT. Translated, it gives CASRHLWRTSGRAYNTGELFF.

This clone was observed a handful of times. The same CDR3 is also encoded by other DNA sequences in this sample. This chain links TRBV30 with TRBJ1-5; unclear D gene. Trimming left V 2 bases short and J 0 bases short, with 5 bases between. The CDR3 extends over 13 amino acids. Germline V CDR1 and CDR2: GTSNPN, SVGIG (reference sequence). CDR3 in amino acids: CAWSSDSNQPQHF. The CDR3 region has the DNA TGTGCCTGGAGTTCAGATAGCAATCAGCCCCAGCATTTT.

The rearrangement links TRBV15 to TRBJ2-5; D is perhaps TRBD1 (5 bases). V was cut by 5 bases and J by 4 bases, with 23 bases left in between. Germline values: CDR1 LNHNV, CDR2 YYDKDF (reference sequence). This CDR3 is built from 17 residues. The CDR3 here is CATSPPPRQGARETQYF. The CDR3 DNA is TGTGCCACCAGCCCCCCGCCACGGCAGGGCGCAAGAGAGACCCAGTACTTC.

The CDR3 protein is CASSTGSRGYTF. The CDR3 nucleotides are TGTGCCAGCAGTACAGGGTCTAGAGGCTACACCTTC. The chain couples TRBV27 to TRBJ1-2; D possibly corresponds to TRBD1 (6 bases). CDR1 is MNHEY, CDR2 SMNVEV, per germline (reference sequence). V shed 5 bases and J shed 8 bases, with 12 bases lying between them. This CDR3 is built from 12 residues.

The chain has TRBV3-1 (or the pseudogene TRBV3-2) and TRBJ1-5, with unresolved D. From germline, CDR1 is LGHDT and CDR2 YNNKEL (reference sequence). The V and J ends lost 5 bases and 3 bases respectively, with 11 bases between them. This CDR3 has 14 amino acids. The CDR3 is CASSSGPSNQPQHF. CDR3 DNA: TGTGCCAGCAGCTCTGGCCCGTCCAATCAGCCCCAGCATTTT.

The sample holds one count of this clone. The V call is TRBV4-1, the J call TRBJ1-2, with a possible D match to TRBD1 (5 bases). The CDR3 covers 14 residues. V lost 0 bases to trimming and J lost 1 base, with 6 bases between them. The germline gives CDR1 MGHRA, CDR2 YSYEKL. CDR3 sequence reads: CASSQEGVNYGYTF. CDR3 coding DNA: TGCGCCAGCAGCCAAGAGGGGGTTAACTATGGCTACACCTTC.

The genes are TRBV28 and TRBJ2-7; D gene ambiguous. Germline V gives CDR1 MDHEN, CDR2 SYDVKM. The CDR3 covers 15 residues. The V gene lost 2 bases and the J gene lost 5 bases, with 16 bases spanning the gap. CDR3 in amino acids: CASSLSGAGLDEQYF. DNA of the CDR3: TGTGCCAGCAGTTTAAGTGGAGCTGGGTTGGACGAGCAGTACTTC.

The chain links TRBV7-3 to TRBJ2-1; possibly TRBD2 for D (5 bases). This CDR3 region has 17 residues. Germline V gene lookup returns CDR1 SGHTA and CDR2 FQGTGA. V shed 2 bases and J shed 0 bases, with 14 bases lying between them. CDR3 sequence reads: CASSLLSGAGSYNEQFF. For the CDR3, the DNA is TGTGCCAGCAGCTTATTGAGTGGCGCGGGCTCCTACAATGAGCAGTTCTTC. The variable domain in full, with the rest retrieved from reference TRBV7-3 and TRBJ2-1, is GAGVSQTPSNKVTEKGKYVELRCDPISGHTALYWYRQSLGQGPEFLIYFQGTGAADDSGLPNDRFFAVRPEGSVSTLKIQRTERGDSAVYLCASSLLSGAGSYNEQFFGPGTRLTVL.